This entry is about one T cell receptor beta chain. The data belong to a study of T cells in Graves' hyperthyroidism and ophthalmopathy. What was amplified from RNA transcripts were TCR beta CDR3 regions. The HTBI primer set served for first-round RT-PCR of the TCR CDR3. TCRdb called the multiplex PCR reads again in MiXCR, with one record for every CDR3 protein. Altogether approximately 600,000 distinct CDR3 sequences are present, around 20% being singletons, with the ten largest covering roughly 30%. Sequenced input: blood. The TCR sequence derives from a man aged 25-40 years with Graves' ophthalmopathy.

CDR3 coding DNA: TGTGCCAGCAGCACATGGAACACCATATATTTT. This encodes CASSTWNTIYF. The gene calls are TRBV28 and TRBJ1-3, with unresolved D. V was clipped by 6 bases and J by 7 bases, with 7 bases between them. Germline assignment: CDR1 MDHEN and CDR2 SYDVKM. The CDR3 covers 11 residues.